The clone carrying this T cell receptor beta chain turned up a few times. Its antigen is not known. The data stem from a study of T-cell reconstitution after alpha-beta-depleted transplantation in children. Unique molecular identifiers were used to barcode this TCRbeta library. In TCRdb, the PCR reads were re-called with MiXCR into one record per CDR3 protein. The sample shows about 980,000 distinct CDR3 sequences, less than 30% of them seen only once. Notes on the study in general: It was surviving recipient T cells and thymic progenitors that gave some patients high TCRbeta diversity at day 60. Several hundred rapidly expanded clones from non-depleted graft cells reportedly supplied alpha-beta T cells about two months post-transplant.

V shed 0 bases and J shed 4 bases, with 13 bases lying between them. The CDR3 totals 16 residues. Sequenced here: PBMCs, mostly from graft donor cells, sampled 360 days after TCRalphabeta/CD19-depleted stem cell transplant. The clonotype originates from a boy less than two years old who had a stem cell transplant for SCID, so the T cells may come from the graft donor. This chain connects TRBV12-3 or TRBV12-4 to TRBJ1-5; D unresolved. CDR3 amino acids: CASSLAGYGKNQPQHF. The CDR3, as DNA: TGTGCCAGCAGTTTAGCAGGGTATGGGAAAAATCAGCCCCAGCATTTT.